These 27 T cell receptor beta chains were sequenced from one sample in a study of CD8+ T cells in alopecia areata. Sequencing templates came from extracted RNA that was reverse transcribed into cDNA. Method: immunoSEQ multiplex PCR; TCRdb's copy keeps in-frame clones and lacks some. Here the sample spans some 200,000 clones, around 60% being singletons. Sample treatment: oral pan-JAK inhibitor, 5-10 mg twice daily. The sequences come from CD4+ T cells sorted from blood, collected at week 4, from a patient treated with tofacitinib. Receptor source: a human donor with alopecia areata.

The chain joins TRBV11-2 to TRBJ1-5; 7 positions agree with TRBD1. CDR3 length equals 16 residues. Germline V gene lookup returns CDR1 SGHAT and CDR2 FQNNGV. V was pared by 1 base and J by 5 bases, with 8 bases of the junction left unmatched. CDR3 region: CASSLGYRGRDQPQHF. In DNA form, the CDR3 reads TGTGCCAGCAGCTTAGGCTACAGGGGTAGGGATCAGCCCCAGCATTTT.

This clone was found a few times. The CDR3 reads CASSRMAGYEQYF. In nucleotides, the CDR3 is TGCGCCAGCAGCCGTATGGCGGGGTACGAGCAGTACTTC. The V gene is TRBV4-3, the J gene TRBJ2-7; TRBD2 is a possible D gene (6 bases). Germline CDR1 LGHNA, CDR2 YSLEER. V lost 4 bases and J 4 bases, leaving 11 bases between the germline ends. This CDR3 region has 13 residues.

V and J are TRBV6-4 and TRBJ1-6, with D hard to call. The CDR3 has 13 amino acids. The germline V and J ends were trimmed by 4 bases and 4 bases, with 5 bases remaining between them. Germline lookup yields CDR1 MRHNA and CDR2 SNTAGT. The DNA of the CDR3 is TGTGCCAGCAGTGCGGAGTATAATTCACCCCTCCACTTT. This translates into CASSAEYNSPLHF.

The chain employs TRBV5-6 and TRBJ1-2; TRBD1 is a possible D gene (6 bases). The CDR3 sequence is 12 residues long. In germline, CDR1 is SGHDT, CDR2 YYEEEE. The V end was cut by 5 bases, the J end by 5 bases, with 10 bases between. CDR3 sequence: CASSPGQYGYTF. The CDR3 bases are TGTGCCAGCAGTCCCGGACAGTATGGCTACACCTTC. The full variable domain, completed using reference TRBV5-6 and TRBJ1-2, is DAGVTQSPTHLIKTRGQQVTLRCSPKSGHDTVSWYQQALGQGPQFIFQYYEEEERQRGNFPDRFSGHQFPNYSSELNVNALLLGDSALYLCASSPGQYGYTFGSGTRLTVV.

This clone was detected only once. The J gene is TRBJ2-3, the V gene TRBV2; D call uncertain. Between the trimmed V and J ends, which lost 1 base and 5 bases, there was a span of 4 bases. The CDR3 length is 12 residues. CDR1 and CDR2 from the germline V gene are SNHLY and FYNNEI. The CDR3 DNA follows: TGTGCCAGCAGTGAAGTTGGAGATACGCAGTATTTT. This translates into CASSEVGDTQYF.

This chain joins TRBV29-1 and TRBJ1-3; possible D gene TRBD1, 5 bases. Germline CDR1 reads SQVTM; CDR2 reads ANQGSEA. The CDR3 length is 13 residues. With 4 bases removed from V and 4 bases from J, the gap between germline ends came to 11 bases. CDR3 residues: CSVGGAAGNTIYF. For the CDR3, the DNA is TGCAGCGTTGGAGGGGCGGCGGGAAACACCATATATTTT.

The chain combines TRBV27 with TRBJ1-1; no definite D call. The V end was cut by 8 bases, the J end by 1 base, with 11 bases between. The CDR3 loop spans 13 amino acids. Germline-derived CDR1 and CDR2 are MNHEY and SMNVEV (reference sequence). CDR3 amino acids: CASLPGPNTEAFF. The CDR3 DNA reads as TGTGCCAGCCTTCCCGGACCGAACACTGAAGCTTTCTTT.

This clone was seen a handful of times. CDR3 bases: TGCAGCGTTTGTCGGGACTCAGGCGAGACCCAGTACTTC. Its protein product is CSVCRDSGETQYF. This rearrangement joins TRBV29-1 to TRBJ2-5; D might be TRBD2 (6 bases). Germline CDR1 and CDR2: SQVTM and ANQGSEA. This CDR3 has 13 residues. Trimming pared 5 bases from V and 5 bases from J, leaving 15 bases between.

V is TRBV19 and J is TRBJ1-2; tentative D call: TRBD1 (5 bases). The CDR3 length is 14 residues. The V and J ends lost 8 bases and 3 bases respectively, with 16 bases between them. Germline values: CDR1 LNHDA, CDR2 SQIVND (reference sequence). The CDR3 reads CASVSGHGDYGYTF. The CDR3 coding sequence is TGTGCCAGTGTTTCAGGACACGGGGACTATGGCTACACCTTC.

In its sample, this clone was seen a few times. DNA of the CDR3: TGCGCCAGCAGCCAAGATAACGGACAGGGTCAGCCCCAGCATTTT. Its protein product is CASSQDNGQGQPQHF. J is TRBJ1-5 and V is TRBV4-3; 8 nucleotides line up with TRBD1. Germline CDR1 and CDR2: LGHNA and YSLEER. J was trimmed by 6 bases and V by 0 bases; bases with no gene match: 4. This CDR3 is 15 amino acids long.

The chain is built from TRBV5-5 and TRBJ2-7, with TRBD1 identical over 9 bases. V lost 7 bases, J lost 4 bases, and 9 bases stayed unmatched. This CDR3 comprises 14 residues. CDR1 is SGHKS, CDR2 YYEKEE, per germline (reference sequence). The CDR3 DNA reads as TGTGCCAGCCTACATGGGACAGGGTTGTACGAGCAGTACTTC. Its translation: CASLHGTGLYEQYF.

This clone was found once. The chain is built from TRBV29-1 and TRBJ1-1, with 7 bases lining up with TRBD1. Germline assignment: CDR1 SQVTM and CDR2 ANQGSEA. With V trimmed by 6 bases and J by 2 bases, 6 bases remained unmatched. The length of the CDR3 is 13 residues. In nucleotides, the CDR3 is TGCAGCGTATGGACAGGTGAAAACACTGAAGCTTTCTTT. Its translation is CSVWTGENTEAFF.

The J gene is TRBJ1-5, the V gene TRBV19; 7 bases match TRBD1. Germline CDR1 LNHDA, CDR2 SQIVND (reference sequence). CDR3 length equals 15 residues. The trim removed 6 bases at V and 3 bases at J, leaving 8 bases unmatched. The CDR3 DNA sequence: TGTGCCAGTAGGGAACGACAGGGCAACAATCAGCCCCAGCATTTT. Protein product: CASRERQGNNQPQHF.

The chain carries TRBV19 and TRBJ2-1, with D tentatively TRBD1 or TRBD2 (6 bases each). Between the trimmed V and J ends, which lost 5 bases and 4 bases, there was a span of 15 bases. Germline V lookup: CDR1 LNHDA, CDR2 SQIVND (reference sequence). The CDR3 totals 15 residues. The CDR3 DNA follows: TGTGCCAGTAGTCCCCCGGGGGCAGAGTACAATGAGCAGTTCTTC. Translating gives CASSPPGAEYNEQFF.

The V and J genes are TRBV10-3 and TRBJ2-7, with TRBD1 identical over 8 bases. J lost 4 bases, V lost 2 bases, and 10 bases had no gene match. The CDR3 runs 16 residues. The germline gives CDR1 ENHRY, CDR2 SYGVKD. The CDR3 coding sequence is TGTGCCATCAGTGAGCCCGGGACAGGAGGGCATTACGAGCAGTACTTC. Its protein product is CAISEPGTGGHYEQYF.

In its sample, this clone was seen a few times. The chain joins TRBV7-2 to TRBJ1-1; D ambiguous. The ends were cut back, 5 bases at V and 2 bases at J, with 12 bases in the middle. Germline-derived CDR1 and CDR2 are SGHTA and FQGNSA. This CDR3 is built from 14 residues. CDR3 in amino acids: CASSPETVNTEAFF. CDR3 coding DNA: TGTGCCAGCAGCCCCGAAACAGTCAACACTGAAGCTTTCTTT. Drawing the rest from reference TRBV7-2 and TRBJ1-1, the complete variable domain is GAGVSQSPSNKVTEKGKDVELRCDPISGHTALYWYRQSLGQGLEFLIYFQGNSAPDKSGLPSDRFSAERTGGSVSTLTIQRTQQEDSAVYLCASSPETVNTEAFFGQGTRLTVV.

J is TRBJ1-2 and V is TRBV28; no clear D gene. Trimming took off 6 bases at V and 4 bases at J, with 9 bases between the two ends. The CDR3 extends over 12 amino acids. Germline CDR1 and CDR2: MDHEN and SYDVKM. Here the CDR3 reads CASRGLGYGYTF. DNA for the CDR3: TGTGCCAGCAGGGGCCTAGGCTATGGCTACACCTTC.

This sequence joins TRBV5-4 and TRBJ2-5; 11 nucleotides line up with TRBD1. The length of the CDR3 is 13 residues. Germline V gene lookup returns CDR1 SGHNT and CDR2 YYREEE (reference sequence). V lost 3 bases, J lost 5 bases, and 0 bases stayed unmatched. As DNA, the CDR3 is TGTGCCAGCAGCTGGGACAGGGGGGAGACCCAGTACTTC. Its protein product is CASSWDRGETQYF.

This clone was detected only a few times. This sequence joins TRBV7-8 and TRBJ2-5, with D hard to call. CDR3 size: 12 residues. Deletions cut 1 base from V and 2 bases from J, with 2 bases between. Germline CDR1 SGHVS, CDR2 FQNEAQ. CDR3 protein: CASSLVQETQYF. CDR3 coding DNA: TGTGCCAGCAGCTTAGTTCAAGAGACCCAGTACTTC.

In this sample, this clone turned up a few times. This chain uses TRBV30 with TRBJ1-6, with 7 bases matching TRBD1. J was trimmed by 6 bases and V by 0 bases; bases with no gene match: 5. Germline lookup yields CDR1 GTSNPN and CDR2 SVGIG (reference sequence). There are 15 residues in the CDR3. The CDR3 spells CAWSVKRQGNSPLHF. CDR3 nucleotides: TGTGCCTGGAGTGTTAAGAGACAGGGTAATTCACCCCTCCACTTT. Variable domain in full (rest from reference TRBV30 and TRBJ1-6): SQTIHQWPATLVQPVGSPLSLECTVEGTSNPNLYWYRQAAGRGLQLLFYSVGIGQISSEVPQNLSASRPQDRQFILSSKKLLLSDSGFYLCAWSVKRQGNSPLHFGNGTRLTVT.

V gene TRBV4-1 combines with J gene TRBJ2-5; 9 positions agree with TRBD1. CDR3 length: 14 residues. V lost 6 bases and J lost 4; bases outside the gene matches: 6. Germline CDR1 MGHRA, CDR2 YSYEKL. CDR3 bases: TGCGCCAGCAGAAAACAGGGGGCAGGAGAGACCCAGTACTTC. Encoded protein: CASRKQGAGETQYF.

The J gene is TRBJ1-4, the V gene TRBV28, with D hard to call. The V gene lost 2 bases and the J gene lost 7 bases, with 11 bases spanning the gap. The germline gives CDR1 MDHEN, CDR2 SYDVKM. The CDR3 contains 14 residues. The CDR3: CASSLPREGEKLFF. CDR3 sequence (DNA): TGTGCCAGCAGTTTACCTAGGGAAGGTGAAAAACTGTTTTTT.

The chain carries TRBV5-4 and TRBJ2-5; 7 bases fit TRBD1. V was clipped by 5 bases and J by 5 bases; unmatched bases: 3. The CDR3 extends over 12 amino acids. CDR1 is SGHNT, CDR2 YYREEE, per germline (reference sequence). CDR3 in DNA: TGTGCCAGCAGTACAGGGGTGGAGACCCAGTACTTC. Translating gives CASSTGVETQYF.

The chain combines TRBV29-1 with TRBJ1-1; TRBD1 might be the D (5 bases). CDR3 length: 15 residues. Germline V lookup: CDR1 SQVTM, CDR2 ANQGSEA. Trimming stripped 5 bases from V and 4 bases from J, with 20 bases between. The DNA of the CDR3 is TGCAGCGTTCGCGGGGGGTTATCTGGTTTCACTGAAGCTTTCTTT. The encoded protein is CSVRGGLSGFTEAFF.

The CDR3 nucleotides read TGTGCCTGGAGGCTAGCGGGGGCCCCGAATGAGCAGTTCTTC. The encoded protein is CAWRLAGAPNEQFF. The rearrangement uses TRBV30 and TRBJ2-1, with 10 bases matching TRBD2. V trimming: 3 bases; J trimming: 7 bases; junction bases outside the gene matches: 6. From germline, CDR1 is GTSNPN and CDR2 SVGIG (reference sequence). The length of the CDR3 is 14 residues. The full variable domain, rest sourced from reference TRBV30 and TRBJ2-1, is SQTIHQWPATLVQPVGSPLSLECTVEGTSNPNLYWYRQAAGRGLQLLFYSVGIGQISSEVPQNLSASRPQDRQFILSSKKLLLSDSGFYLCAWRLAGAPNEQFFGPGTRLTVL.

This clone has a handful of counts. The V and J genes are TRBV4-3 and TRBJ2-6; D is unclear. This CDR3 contains 15 residues. Germline CDR1 and CDR2: LGHNA and YSLEER. V gave up 3 bases and J gave up 2 bases, with 8 bases separating them. DNA of the CDR3: TGCGCCAGCAGCCATCCAGGTACTGGGGCCAACGTCCTGACTTTC. This sequence encodes CASSHPGTGANVLTF.

This clone was counted between two and nine times. The chain has TRBV28 and TRBJ2-1, with D hard to call. Germline values: CDR1 MDHEN, CDR2 SYDVKM. The CDR3 contains 13 residues. The V end was cut by 10 bases, the J end by 5 bases, with 15 bases between. CDR3 sequence (DNA): TGTGCCACCCTCGACCGGAGCCACAATGAGCAGTTCTTC. It translates to CATLDRSHNEQFF.